Presented here are 22 T cell receptor beta chains from one specimen sequenced in a study of blood T cell repertoires in COVID-19. Clones were read by immunoSEQ multiplex PCR, and TCRdb kept only the in-frame ones, dropping some. The sample holds about 100,000 clones, 69% seen once. Sequenced input: peripheral blood. The receptor set was obtained from a man older than 75 with acute or convalescent COVID-19.

The rearrangement joins TRBV7-9 to TRBJ1-5; TRBD1 agrees at 8 bases. The CDR3 consists of 14 residues. Germline CDR1 SEHNR, CDR2 FQNEAQ (reference sequence). V shed 5 bases, J shed 4 bases, and the junction held 4 bases outside the gene matches. The CDR3 loop is CASSVQGGNQPQHF. For the CDR3, the DNA is TGTGCCAGCAGCGTACAGGGGGGAAATCAGCCCCAGCATTTT.

The chain couples TRBV24-1 to TRBJ2-7; weak D call: TRBD1 (5 bases). The length of the CDR3 is 14 residues. Per the germline V gene, CDR1 is KGHDR and CDR2 is SFDVKD. Trimming stripped 0 bases from V and 1 base from J, with 6 bases between. Here the CDR3 reads CATSDLGASYEQYF. For the CDR3, the DNA is TGTGCCACCAGTGATTTGGGGGCGTCCTACGAGCAGTACTTC.

The chain joins TRBV28 to TRBJ2-3, with TRBD1 as a possible D gene (5 bases). Per germline, CDR1 MDHEN and CDR2 SYDVKM. V gave up 3 bases and J gave up 0 bases, with 10 bases separating them. The CDR3 is made up of 15 amino acids. In nucleotides, the CDR3 is TGTGCCAGCAGTTTTATGGGGCTGAGCACAGATACGCAGTATTTT. Protein: CASSFMGLSTDTQYF. Combining the CDR3 with reference TRBV28 and TRBJ2-3 gives the whole variable domain DVKVTQSSRYLVKRTGEKVFLECVQDMDHENMFWYRQDPGLGLRLIYFSYDVKMKEKGDIPEGYSVSREKKERFSLILESASTNQTSMYLCASSFMGLSTDTQYFGPGTRLTVL.

The rearrangement uses TRBV7-2 and TRBJ2-1; D gene unclear. This CDR3 has 12 residues. The germline gives CDR1 SGHTA, CDR2 FQGNSA. V was clipped by 5 bases and J by 9 bases, with 11 bases between them. The CDR3 spells CASSQSRTEQFF. Written as DNA, the CDR3 is TGTGCCAGCAGCCAAAGCCGTACTGAGCAGTTCTTC.

J is TRBJ1-6 and V is TRBV5-4, with 7 bases identical to TRBD1. Germline lookup yields CDR1 SGHNT and CDR2 YYREEE (reference sequence). This CDR3 contains 14 residues. V was clipped by 1 base and J by 6 bases; unmatched bases: 1. The CDR3 reads CASSLRDSNSPLHF. CDR3 nucleotides: TGTGCCAGCAGCTTGCGGGACAGTAATTCACCCCTCCACTTT.

The gene calls are TRBV18 and TRBJ2-3; 7 bases map to TRBD2. With V trimmed by 2 bases and J by 10 bases, 12 bases remained unmatched. CDR1 is KGHSH, CDR2 LQKENI, per germline. The CDR3 runs to 15 residues. CDR3 region: CASSPGGVLGDPQYF. In DNA, the CDR3 is TGTGCCAGCTCACCAGGGGGGGTCCTAGGGGACCCGCAGTATTTT.

The chain recombines TRBV13 with TRBJ2-6; 9 bases match TRBD2. With V trimmed by 2 bases and J by 0 bases, 5 bases remained unmatched. CDR3 length equals 18 residues. CDR1 and CDR2 (germline): PRHDT, FYEKMQ (reference sequence). CDR3: CASSLLREGRSGANVLTF. DNA of the CDR3: TGTGCCAGCAGCTTACTGCGGGAGGGGCGCTCTGGGGCCAACGTCCTGACTTTC.

This clone has more than one count but fewer than ten. This rearrangement joins TRBV18 to TRBJ2-7; D is unresolved. Germline V CDR1 and CDR2: KGHSH, LQKENI. V was shortened by 0 bases and J by 3 bases, with 6 bases between the two germline ends. This CDR3 region has 13 residues. CDR3 DNA: TGTGCCAGCTCACCACCGGCTAGCTACGAGCAGTACTTC. It yields the protein CASSPPASYEQYF.

The V call is TRBV9, the J call TRBJ2-3, with 7 positions matching TRBD2. Germline loops: CDR1 SGDLS, CDR2 YYNGEE. This CDR3 comprises 18 residues. V lost 1 base and J lost 2; bases outside the gene matches: 13. The CDR3 reads CASSVTRDYQLVTDTQYF. Written as DNA, the CDR3 is TGTGCCAGCAGCGTAACCCGGGACTACCAACTCGTCACAGATACGCAGTATTTT.

In this sample, this clone turned up a few times. The J gene is TRBJ2-7, the V gene TRBV2; D is ambiguous. Trimming removed 4 bases from V and 3 bases from J, with 7 bases in between. The V gene's germline CDR1 is SNHLY and CDR2 FYNNEI. The CDR3 spans 12 residues. CDR3 loop: CASSVANYEQYF. CDR3 in DNA: TGTGCCAGCAGTGTGGCCAACTACGAGCAGTACTTC.

V gene TRBV30 combines with J gene TRBJ2-1; no reliable D call. The CDR3 has 14 amino acids. V lost 5 bases and J 1 base, leaving 12 bases between the germline ends. Germline lookup yields CDR1 GTSNPN and CDR2 SVGIG (reference sequence). DNA of the CDR3: TGTGCCTGGCAAATATCAGGTTCCTACAATGAGCAGTTCTTC. It yields the protein CAWQISGSYNEQFF.

V is TRBV7-2 and J is TRBJ2-7, with 11 bases aligning to TRBD2. From germline, CDR1 is SGHTA and CDR2 FQGNSA. V shed 4 bases, J shed 2 bases, and the junction held 7 bases outside the gene matches. The CDR3 has 16 residues. CDR3 bases: TGTGCCAGCAGCTCGGGAACGACTAGCGGGGCCTACGAGCAGTACTTC. It specifies CASSSGTTSGAYEQYF.

Turning to this clone: Germline is not matched at one junction end, which may reflect a read error. This chain uses TRBV7-9 with TRBJ2-5; the D gene is possibly TRBD2 (5 bases). Per germline, CDR1 SEHNR and CDR2 FQNEAQ (reference sequence). This CDR3 is 8 amino acids long. CDR3 DNA sequence: TGCGGGGTCGAGACCCAGTACTTC. It is translated as CGVETQYF.

The CDR3 region is CASSQQGLEQYF. As DNA, the CDR3 is TGTGCCAGTAGTCAGCAGGGGCTCGAGCAGTACTTC. The chain couples TRBV19 to TRBJ2-7, with D possibly TRBD1 on 6 matching bases. This CDR3 has 12 residues. In germline, CDR1 is LNHDA, CDR2 SQIVND (reference sequence). Trimming cost V 5 bases and J 6 bases, with 11 bases left between them.

This chain joins TRBV28 and TRBJ2-5; D possibly corresponds to TRBD1 (7 bases). The CDR3 contains 15 residues. The germline V and J ends were trimmed by 4 bases and 2 bases, with 14 bases remaining between them. The germline CDR1 and CDR2 sequences are MDHEN and SYDVKM. In nucleotides, the CDR3 is TGTGCCAGCAGTTATGGGGGGACAGCACAAGAGACCCAGTACTTC. Translation: CASSYGGTAQETQYF.

This clone appeared a single time. The chain carries TRBV28 and TRBJ1-6; possible D gene TRBD1, 5 bases. The V and J ends lost 5 bases and 14 bases respectively, with 16 bases between them. The CDR3 length is 13 residues. In germline, CDR1 is MDHEN, CDR2 SYDVKM. As DNA, the CDR3 is TGTGCCAGCAGTCCTAGGCCAGAAGGGGCCCTCCACTTT. Translated: CASSPRPEGALHF.

This chain uses TRBV7-3 with TRBJ1-5; 7 bases align to TRBD1. V was pared by 5 bases and J by 3 bases, with 10 bases of the junction left unmatched. Germline-derived CDR1 and CDR2 are SGHTA and FQGTGA. The CDR3 is 16 amino acids. CDR3 loop: CASSQKGAALNQPQHF. CDR3 nucleotides: TGTGCCAGCAGCCAAAAGGGGGCAGCTCTCAATCAGCCCCAGCATTTT.

This clone was counted many times. V gene TRBV7-8 combines with J gene TRBJ1-4; 8 nucleotides align to TRBD1. The junction had 1 base not matched to a gene; V was cut back by 5 bases and J by 8 bases. CDR1 is SGHVS and CDR2 is FQNEAQ in the germline V gene. This CDR3 has 12 residues. The CDR3 DNA is TGTGCCAGCAGCAGGGACAGGGAAAAACTGTTTTTT. It specifies CASSRDREKLFF.

V gene TRBV6-4 combines with J gene TRBJ1-1, with 8 bases lining up with TRBD1. V trimming: 7 bases; J trimming: 4 bases; junction bases outside the gene matches: 8. This CDR3 contains 14 residues. Germline V gene sequence: CDR1 MRHNA, CDR2 SNTAGT. This CDR3 reads CASKRDRSSTEAFF. The CDR3 DNA sequence: TGTGCCAGCAAGCGGGACAGGTCCTCCACTGAAGCTTTCTTT.

The sample holds a few counts of this clone. CDR3 coding DNA: TGTGCCAGCAGCTCACCGGTAGCGGGAGTACAGGATGAGCAGTTCTTC. Translation: CASSSPVAGVQDEQFF. The chain combines TRBV6-6 with TRBJ2-1; TRBD2 matches 9 bases. This CDR3 is built from 16 residues. CDR1 MNHNY and CDR2 SVGAGI come from the germline V gene (reference sequence). Trimming cost V 6 bases and J 8 bases; bases outside gene matches: 14.

Regarding this clone: A much larger clone lies a single base off, so this may be a read error. V is TRBV6-1 and J is TRBJ1-5; TRBD1 agrees at 7 bases. CDR3 length: 16 residues. Germline V gives CDR1 MNHNS, CDR2 SASEGT. V dropped 3 bases and J dropped 0; count of bases not matched to a gene: 5. The CDR3 nucleotides are TGTGCCAGCAGTGAGGGACAGAACTATAGCAATCAGCCCCAGCATTTT. Translating it yields CASSEGQNYSNQPQHF.

This clone was counted only a few times. This chain uses TRBV16 with TRBJ1-1; D is perhaps TRBD1 (6 bases). Germline CDR1 reads KGHSY; CDR2 reads FQNENV. Trimming pared 1 base from V and 6 bases from J, leaving 9 bases between. CDR3 length equals 13 residues. CDR3 region: CASSQFKGAEAFF. CDR3 coding DNA: TGTGCCAGCAGCCAATTTAAGGGGGCTGAAGCTTTCTTT.